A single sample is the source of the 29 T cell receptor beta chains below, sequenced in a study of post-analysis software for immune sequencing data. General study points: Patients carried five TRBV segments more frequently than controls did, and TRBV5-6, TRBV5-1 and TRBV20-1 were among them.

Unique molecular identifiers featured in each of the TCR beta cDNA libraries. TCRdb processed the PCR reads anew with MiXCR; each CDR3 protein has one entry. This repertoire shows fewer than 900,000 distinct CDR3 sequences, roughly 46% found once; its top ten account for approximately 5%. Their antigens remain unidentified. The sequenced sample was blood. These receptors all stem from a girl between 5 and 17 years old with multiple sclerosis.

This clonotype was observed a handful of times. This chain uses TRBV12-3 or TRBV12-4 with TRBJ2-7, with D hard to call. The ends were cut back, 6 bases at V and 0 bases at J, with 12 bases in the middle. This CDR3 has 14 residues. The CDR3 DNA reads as TGTGCCAGCAGCCATACACCGAGCTCCTACGAGCAGTACTTC. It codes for CASSHTPSSYEQYF.

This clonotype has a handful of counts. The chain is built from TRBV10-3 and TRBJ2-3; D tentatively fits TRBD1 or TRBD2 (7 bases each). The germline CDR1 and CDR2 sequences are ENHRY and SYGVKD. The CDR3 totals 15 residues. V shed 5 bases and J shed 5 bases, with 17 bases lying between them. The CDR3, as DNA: TGTGCCATCAGTAGGGGGCGGGAGATGGAAGATACGCAGTATTTT. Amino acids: CAISRGREMEDTQYF.

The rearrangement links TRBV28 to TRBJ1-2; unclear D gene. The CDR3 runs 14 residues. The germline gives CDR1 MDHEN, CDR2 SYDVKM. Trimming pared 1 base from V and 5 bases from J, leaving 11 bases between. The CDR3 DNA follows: TGTGCCAGCAGTTTATCGGACCGCCCTTATGGCTACACCTTC. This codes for CASSLSDRPYGYTF.

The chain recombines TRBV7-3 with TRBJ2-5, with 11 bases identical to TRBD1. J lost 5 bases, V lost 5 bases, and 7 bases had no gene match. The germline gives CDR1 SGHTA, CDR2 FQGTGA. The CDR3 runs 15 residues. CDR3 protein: CASSGQGATVETQYF. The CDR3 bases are TGTGCCAGCAGCGGACAGGGGGCGACAGTGGAGACCCAGTACTTC.

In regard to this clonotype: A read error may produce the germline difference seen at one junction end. The CDR3 DNA sequence: TGTGCCAGCAACCAAGCACGGGAGGATCCAAGGGAGACCCAGTACTTC. This encodes CASNQAREDPRETQYF. V gene TRBV3-1 combines with J gene TRBJ2-5, with 7 bases aligning to TRBD2. The CDR3 consists of 16 residues. CDR1 and CDR2 from the germline V gene are LGHDT and YNNKEL (reference sequence).

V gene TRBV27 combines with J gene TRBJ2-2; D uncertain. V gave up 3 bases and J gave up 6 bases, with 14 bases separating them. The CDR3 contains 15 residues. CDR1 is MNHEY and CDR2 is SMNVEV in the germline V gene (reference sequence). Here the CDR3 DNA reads TGTGCCAGCAGTTTCGTTAAGGGTATTCCCGGGGAGCTGTTTTTT. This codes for CASSFVKGIPGELFF.

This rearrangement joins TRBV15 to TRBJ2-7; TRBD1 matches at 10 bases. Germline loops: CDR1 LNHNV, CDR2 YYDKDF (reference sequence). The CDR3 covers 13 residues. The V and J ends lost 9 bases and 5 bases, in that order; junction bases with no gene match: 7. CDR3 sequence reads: CATAGTGVNEQYF. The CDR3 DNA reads TGTGCCACTGCCGGGACAGGGGTCAACGAGCAGTACTTC.

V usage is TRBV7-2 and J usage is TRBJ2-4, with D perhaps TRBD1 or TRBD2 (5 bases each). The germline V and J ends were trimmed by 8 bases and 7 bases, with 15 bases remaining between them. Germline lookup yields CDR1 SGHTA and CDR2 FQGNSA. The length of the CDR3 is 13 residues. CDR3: CASRRDVWNIQYF. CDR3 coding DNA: TGTGCCAGCCGTAGGGACGTATGGAACATTCAGTACTTC.

The CDR3 nucleotides are TGCGCCAGCAGCTTGGAGGGACGTATCTCTGGGGCCAACGTCCTGACTTTC. Its translation is CASSLEGRISGANVLTF. The V call is TRBV5-1, the J call TRBJ2-6, with D perhaps assigned TRBD1 or TRBD2 (5 bases each). Germline V CDR1 and CDR2: SGHRS, YFSETQ. V was clipped by 0 bases and J by 0 bases, with 10 bases between them. The CDR3 consists of 17 residues.

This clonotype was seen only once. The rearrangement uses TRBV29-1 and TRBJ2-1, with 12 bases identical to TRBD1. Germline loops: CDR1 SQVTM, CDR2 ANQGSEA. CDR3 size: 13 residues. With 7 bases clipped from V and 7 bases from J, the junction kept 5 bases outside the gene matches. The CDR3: CSGGQGAWNEQFF. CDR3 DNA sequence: TGCAGCGGGGGACAGGGGGCGTGGAATGAGCAGTTCTTC.

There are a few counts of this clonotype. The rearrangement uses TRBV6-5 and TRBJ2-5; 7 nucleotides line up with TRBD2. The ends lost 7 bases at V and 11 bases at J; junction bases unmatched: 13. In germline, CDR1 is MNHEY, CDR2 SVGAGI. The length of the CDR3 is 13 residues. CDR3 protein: CASNRIGGGEQYF. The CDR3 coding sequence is TGTGCCAGCAACCGTATTGGGGGAGGGGAGCAGTACTTC.

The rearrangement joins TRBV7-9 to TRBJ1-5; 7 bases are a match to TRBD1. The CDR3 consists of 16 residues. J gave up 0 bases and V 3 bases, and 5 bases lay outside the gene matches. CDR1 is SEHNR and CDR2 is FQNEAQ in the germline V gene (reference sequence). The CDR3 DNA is TGTGCCAGCAGCTTGGGGACAGTCAATAGCAATCAGCCCCAGCATTTT. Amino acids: CASSLGTVNSNQPQHF.

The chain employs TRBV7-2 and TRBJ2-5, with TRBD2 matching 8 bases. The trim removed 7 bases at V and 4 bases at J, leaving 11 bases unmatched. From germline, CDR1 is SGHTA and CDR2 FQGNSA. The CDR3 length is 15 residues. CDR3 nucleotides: TGTGCCAGCATCCCGGCGGGAGGCATAATAGAGACCCAGTACTTC. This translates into CASIPAGGIIETQYF.

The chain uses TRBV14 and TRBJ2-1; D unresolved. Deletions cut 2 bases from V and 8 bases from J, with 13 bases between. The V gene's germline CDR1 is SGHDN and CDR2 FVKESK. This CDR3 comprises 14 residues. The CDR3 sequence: CASSQWTSGYEQFF. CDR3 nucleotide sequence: TGTGCCAGCAGCCAATGGACCAGTGGCTATGAGCAGTTCTTC.

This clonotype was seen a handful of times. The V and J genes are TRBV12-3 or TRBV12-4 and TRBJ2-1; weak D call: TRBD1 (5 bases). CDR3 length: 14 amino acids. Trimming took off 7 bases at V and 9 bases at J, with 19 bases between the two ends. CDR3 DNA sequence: TGTGCCAGCATCCAAAAGGGGCCCACGGGTGAGCAGTTCTTC. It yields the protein CASIQKGPTGEQFF.

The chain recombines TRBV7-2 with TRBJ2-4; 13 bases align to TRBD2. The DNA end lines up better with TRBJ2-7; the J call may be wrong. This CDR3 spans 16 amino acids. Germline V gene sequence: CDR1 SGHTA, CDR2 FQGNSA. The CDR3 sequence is CASSLEGTSGTHEQYF. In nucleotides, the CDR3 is TGTGCCAGCAGCTTAGAAGGGACTAGCGGGACCCACGAGCAGTACTTC.

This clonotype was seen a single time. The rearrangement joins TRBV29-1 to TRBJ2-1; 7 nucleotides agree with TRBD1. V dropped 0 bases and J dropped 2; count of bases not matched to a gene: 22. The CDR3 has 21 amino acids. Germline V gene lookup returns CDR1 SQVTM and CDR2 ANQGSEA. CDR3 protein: CSVEDLSRVDRFEVAYNEQFF. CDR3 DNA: TGCAGCGTTGAAGATCTCTCTCGAGTGGACAGGTTCGAAGTCGCCTACAATGAGCAGTTCTTC.

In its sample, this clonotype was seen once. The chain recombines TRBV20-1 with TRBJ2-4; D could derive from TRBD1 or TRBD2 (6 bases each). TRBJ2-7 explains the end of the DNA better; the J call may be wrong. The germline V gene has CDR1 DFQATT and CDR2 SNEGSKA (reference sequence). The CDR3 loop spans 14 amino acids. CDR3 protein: CSARGRGRFYEQYF. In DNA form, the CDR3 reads TGCAGTGCTAGAGGACGGGGGCGTTTTTACGAGCAGTACTTC.

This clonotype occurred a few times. CDR3 region: CASSFDRDTYEQYF. The CDR3 region has the DNA TGTGCCAGCAGCTTTGACAGGGACACCTACGAGCAGTACTTC. V usage is TRBV7-9 and J usage is TRBJ2-7; TRBD1 matches 7 bases. This CDR3 has 14 residues. V was pared by 3 bases and J by 2 bases, with 4 bases of the junction left unmatched. Germline lookup yields CDR1 SEHNR and CDR2 FQNEAQ (reference sequence).

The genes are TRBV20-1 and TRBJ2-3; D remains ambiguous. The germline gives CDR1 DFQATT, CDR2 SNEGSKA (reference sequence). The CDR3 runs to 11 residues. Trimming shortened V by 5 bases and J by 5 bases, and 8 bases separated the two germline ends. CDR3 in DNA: TGCAGTGCTCCGGGTAGAGATACGCAGTATTTT. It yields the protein CSAPGRDTQYF.

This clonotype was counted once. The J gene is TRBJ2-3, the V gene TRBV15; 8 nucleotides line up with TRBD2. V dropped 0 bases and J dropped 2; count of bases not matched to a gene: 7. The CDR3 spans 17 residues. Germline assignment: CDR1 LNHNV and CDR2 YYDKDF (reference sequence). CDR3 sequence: CATSRDERESYTDTQYF. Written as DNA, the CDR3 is TGTGCCACCAGCAGAGATGAGCGGGAGAGTTACACAGATACGCAGTATTTT.

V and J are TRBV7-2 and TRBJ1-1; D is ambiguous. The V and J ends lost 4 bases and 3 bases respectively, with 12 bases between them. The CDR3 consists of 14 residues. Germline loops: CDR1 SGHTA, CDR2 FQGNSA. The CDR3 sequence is CASSSDPGYTEAFF. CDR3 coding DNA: TGTGCCAGCAGCTCAGATCCCGGGTACACTGAAGCTTTCTTT.

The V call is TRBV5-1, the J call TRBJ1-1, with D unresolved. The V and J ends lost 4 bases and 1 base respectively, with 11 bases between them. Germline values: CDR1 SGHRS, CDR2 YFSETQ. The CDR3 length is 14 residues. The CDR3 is CASSREIANTEAFF. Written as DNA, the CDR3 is TGCGCCAGCAGCAGGGAAATAGCGAACACTGAAGCTTTCTTT.

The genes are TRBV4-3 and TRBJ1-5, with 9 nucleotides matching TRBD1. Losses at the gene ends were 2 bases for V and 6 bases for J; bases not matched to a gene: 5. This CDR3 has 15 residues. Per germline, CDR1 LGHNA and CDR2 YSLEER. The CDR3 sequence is CASSQHRGPLQPQHF. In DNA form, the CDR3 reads TGCGCCAGCAGCCAACACAGGGGGCCGCTTCAGCCCCAGCATTTT.

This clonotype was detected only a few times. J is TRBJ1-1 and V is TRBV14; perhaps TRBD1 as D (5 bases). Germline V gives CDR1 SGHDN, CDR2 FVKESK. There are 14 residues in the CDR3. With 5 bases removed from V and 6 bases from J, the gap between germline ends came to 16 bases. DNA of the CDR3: TGTGCCAGCAGCGTACGTTCCCCGGGGGCTGAAGCTTTCTTT. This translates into CASSVRSPGAEAFF. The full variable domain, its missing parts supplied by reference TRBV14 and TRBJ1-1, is EAGVTQFPSHSVIEKGQTVTLRCDPISGHDNLYWYRRVMGKEIKFLLHFVKESKQDESGMPNNRFLAERTGGTYSTLKVQPAELEDSGVYFCASSVRSPGAEAFFGQGTRLTVV.

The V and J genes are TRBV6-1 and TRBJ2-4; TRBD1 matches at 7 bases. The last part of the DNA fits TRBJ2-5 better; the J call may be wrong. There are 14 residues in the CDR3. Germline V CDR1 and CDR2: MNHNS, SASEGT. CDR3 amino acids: CASIFDRVRETQYF. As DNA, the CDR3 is TGTGCCAGCATATTCGACAGGGTTCGGGAGACCCAGTACTTC.

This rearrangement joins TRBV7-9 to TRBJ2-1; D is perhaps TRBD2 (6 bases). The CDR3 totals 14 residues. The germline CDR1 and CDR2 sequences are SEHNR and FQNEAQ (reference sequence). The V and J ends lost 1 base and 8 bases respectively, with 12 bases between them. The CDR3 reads CASSLGGDRDEQFF. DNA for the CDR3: TGTGCCAGCAGCTTAGGGGGGGACCGCGATGAGCAGTTCTTC.

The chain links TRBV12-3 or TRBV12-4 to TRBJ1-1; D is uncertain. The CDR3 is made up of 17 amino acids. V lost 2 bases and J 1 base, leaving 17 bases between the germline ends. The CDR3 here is CASSLNMAAAGNTEAFF. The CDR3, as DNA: TGTGCCAGCAGTTTAAATATGGCGGCGGCGGGGAACACTGAAGCTTTCTTT.

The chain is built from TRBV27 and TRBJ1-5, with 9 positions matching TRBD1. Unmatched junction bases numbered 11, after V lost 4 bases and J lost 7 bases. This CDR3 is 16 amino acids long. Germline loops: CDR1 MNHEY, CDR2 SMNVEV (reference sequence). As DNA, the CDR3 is TGTGCCAGCAGTTGGAAGGACAGGGGCATACGCCAGCCCCAGCATTTT. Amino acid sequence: CASSWKDRGIRQPQHF.